This T cell receptor beta chain was retrieved from a study of T cell repertoires in cytomegalovirus infection. Study details: Alongside well-studied HLA-B-restricted CMV epitopes, recently identified HLA-C-restricted CMV epitopes were also used. Both CMV infection and a matching HLA type were indicated by public TCR beta signatures. General observations from the study: Cumulative frequency of public TCR beta families picked out carriers of CMV plus the relevant HLA. Ex vivo responses were dominated by HLA-C-restricted CMV-specific TCR beta clonotypes.

As for this clonotype: Its antigen remains unknown.

TCRdb recomputed calls from the reads with MiXCR, one row per CDR3 protein. The repertoire holds 650,000 to 900,000 distinct CDR3 sequences, with 30% to 35% as singletons. J lost 5 bases, V lost 5 bases, and 9 bases had no gene match. Germline V lookup: CDR1 PRHDT, CDR2 FYEKMQ (reference sequence). The CDR3 length is 16 residues. Specimen: cultured CD8+ T cells from PBMCs, collected from culture after CMV antigen stimulation. This receptor was taken from a human donor in good health (CMV status not recorded). Some clones in this sample may be carry-over from other donors' samples. The rearrangement links TRBV13 to TRBJ1-5; 10 nucleotides align to TRBD1. The CDR3 reads CASSARDRGPDQPQHF. The CDR3 DNA reads TGTGCCAGCAGCGCCAGAGACAGGGGGCCTGATCAGCCCCAGCATTTT.